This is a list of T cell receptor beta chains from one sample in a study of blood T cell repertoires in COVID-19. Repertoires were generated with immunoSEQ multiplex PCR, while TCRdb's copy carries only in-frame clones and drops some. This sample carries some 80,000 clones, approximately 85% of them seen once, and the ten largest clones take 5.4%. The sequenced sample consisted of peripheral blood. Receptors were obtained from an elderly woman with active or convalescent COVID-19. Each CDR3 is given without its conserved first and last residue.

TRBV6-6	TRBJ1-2	ASSYDPPWGGYT
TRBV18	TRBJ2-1	ASSPPGGLAGYNEQF
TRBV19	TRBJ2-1	ASSTGTGGYNEQF
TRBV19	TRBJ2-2	ASSTWTGTELF
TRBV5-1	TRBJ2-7	ASSQPGQGPYEQY
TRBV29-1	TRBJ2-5	SVEVYETQY
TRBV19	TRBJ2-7	ASNFIGQGPHEQY
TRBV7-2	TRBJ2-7	ASSYRQGAGYEQY
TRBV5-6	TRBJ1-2	ASSLEPGNYGYT
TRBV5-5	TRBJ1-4	ASSLGPTGSTNEKLF
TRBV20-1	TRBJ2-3	SASSSTDTQY
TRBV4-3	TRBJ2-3	ASSQVLAGGPGSDTQY
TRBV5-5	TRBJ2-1	ASSLVGVNEQF
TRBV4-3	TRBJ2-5	ASSQVEIIALAGGLETQY
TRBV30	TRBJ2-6	AWSVLLATGANVLT
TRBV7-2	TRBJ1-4	ASSLLPGWQEKLF
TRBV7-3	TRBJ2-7	ASSPGGESSYEQY